The 23 T cell receptor beta chains reported below all come from one sample, sequenced in a study of cytomegalovirus exposure and HLA in healthy donors. The PCR employed 60 Vbeta primers together with 13 Jbeta primers. Profiled with immunoSEQ multiplex PCR; TCRdb holds only in-frame clones, not every one. The sample includes about 150,000 clones, around 79% of them seen just once. The sample was PBMCs. These receptors were taken from a man aged 25 to 40 in good health and CMV-seropositive.

The chain combines TRBV15 with TRBJ2-7, with TRBD2 matching over 7 bases. V trimming: 0 bases; J trimming: 4 bases; junction bases outside the gene matches: 12. The CDR3 extends over 17 amino acids. Germline loops: CDR1 LNHNV, CDR2 YYDKDF (reference sequence). The CDR3 region has the DNA TGTGCCACCAGCAGAGAGTGGAGCGGGGCCAAAACTTACGAGCAGTACTTC. Amino acid sequence: CATSREWSGAKTYEQYF.

The chain is built from TRBV7-6 and TRBJ2-5; TRBD1 matches at 7 bases. V was pared by 6 bases and J by 1 base, with 8 bases of the junction left unmatched. This CDR3 spans 15 amino acids. The germline V gene encodes CDR1 SGHVS and CDR2 FNYEAQ. The CDR3: CASSEGTDFQETQYF. The DNA of the CDR3 is TGTGCCAGCAGTGAGGGGACAGACTTCCAAGAGACCCAGTACTTC. Using reference TRBV7-6 and TRBJ2-5 for the parts outside the CDR3, the full variable domain is GAGVSQSPRYKVTKRGQDVALRCDPISGHVSLYWYRQALGQGPEFLTYFNYEAQQDKSGLPNDRFSAERPEGSISTLTIQRTEQRDSAMYRCASSEGTDFQETQYFGPGTRLLVL.

The V call is TRBV7-9, the J call TRBJ2-7; no definite D call. The CDR3 length is 13 residues. Trimming pared 1 base from V and 3 bases from J, leaving 7 bases between. Germline V gives CDR1 SEHNR, CDR2 FQNEAQ (reference sequence). CDR3 sequence (DNA): TGTGCCAGCAGCTTAGATCTCAGCTACGAGCAGTACTTC. It specifies CASSLDLSYEQYF.

As to this clone: A read error may account for a junction end that differs from germline. The rearrangement uses TRBV5-8 and TRBJ1-2; a possible D gene is TRBD1 (5 bases). Germline assignment: CDR1 SGHTS and CDR2 YDEGEE. The CDR3 is made up of 13 amino acids. The CDR3 loop is CASSLGRAFGCTF. CDR3 DNA: TGTGCCAGCAGCTTGGGCAGGGCTTTTGGCTGCACCTTC.

The chain carries TRBV7-2 and TRBJ2-7, with 7 bases aligning to TRBD2. V lost 1 base, J lost 0 bases, and 15 bases stayed unmatched. Germline V CDR1 and CDR2: SGHTA, FQGNSA. This CDR3 contains 19 residues. This chain's CDR3 is CASSLVPPNRGVISYEQYF. The CDR3 coding sequence is TGTGCCAGCAGCTTAGTGCCCCCCAATCGGGGGGTCATCTCCTACGAGCAGTACTTC.

The chain is built from TRBV19 and TRBJ2-7; 9 nucleotides align to TRBD2. This CDR3 has 16 amino acids. With V trimmed by 5 bases and J by 6 bases, 14 bases remained unmatched. From germline, CDR1 is LNHDA and CDR2 SQIVND (reference sequence). DNA for the CDR3: TGTGCCAGTAGTTCCCCAAGGGTAGCGGGGGTTGCCGAGCAGTACTTC. Protein product: CASSSPRVAGVAEQYF.

The J gene is TRBJ1-3, the V gene TRBV4-3, with 7 nucleotides matching TRBD1. Unmatched junction bases numbered 3, after V lost 4 bases and J lost 0 bases. Germline V lookup: CDR1 LGHNA, CDR2 YSLEER. The CDR3 has 15 residues. CDR3 protein: CASSRGTDSGNTIYF. The CDR3 DNA follows: TGCGCCAGCAGCCGTGGGACAGACTCTGGAAACACCATATATTTT.

The V call is TRBV11-3, the J call TRBJ2-1; 7 nucleotides match TRBD2. The CDR3 contains 15 residues. Germline CDR1 reads SGHNT; CDR2 reads YENEEA. V shed 3 bases, J shed 5 bases, and the junction held 7 bases outside the gene matches. This CDR3 is CASSFGLDPDNEQFF. The CDR3 coding sequence is TGTGCCAGCAGCTTCGGACTAGATCCTGACAATGAGCAGTTCTTC. Filled out from reference TRBV11-3 and TRBJ2-1, the complete variable domain reads EAGVVQSPRYKIIEKKQPVAFWCNPISGHNTLYWYLQNLGQGPELLIRYENEEAVDDSQLPKDRFSAERLKGVDSTLKIQPAELGDSAVYLCASSFGLDPDNEQFFGPGTRLTVL.

The V call is TRBV28, the J call TRBJ2-7, with D possibly TRBD1 on 5 matching bases. The CDR3 consists of 15 residues. Trimming cost V 8 bases and J 3 bases, with 20 bases left between them. The germline CDR1 and CDR2 sequences are MDHEN and SYDVKM. The CDR3 DNA is TGTGCCAGCTGTTCCCCCAGGGCGCTACTCTACGAGCAGTACTTC. Translation gives CASCSPRALLYEQYF.

J is TRBJ2-5 and V is TRBV6-5; perhaps TRBD1 as D (6 bases). The CDR3 loop spans 13 amino acids. The germline CDR1 and CDR2 sequences are MNHEY and SVGAGI. Trimming left V 6 bases short and J 11 bases short, with 19 bases between. As DNA, the CDR3 is TGTGCCAGCAGCCCTAGCAGGAAGGGGGAGCAGTACTTC. Translation gives CASSPSRKGEQYF.

The J gene is TRBJ2-1, the V gene TRBV28, with TRBD1 identical over 7 bases. J lost 0 bases, V lost 4 bases, and 27 bases had no gene match. Looked up from germline, CDR1 is MDHEN and CDR2 is SYDVKM. The CDR3 sequence is 23 residues long. Written as DNA, the CDR3 is TGTGCCAGCAGTTCCCTTCTCCGTGACCTCCTGTGGGGACAGAAAAGCTCCTACAATGAGCAGTTCTTC. Protein sequence: CASSSLLRDLLWGQKSSYNEQFF.

The rearrangement links TRBV5-1 to TRBJ1-1, with 7 bases matching TRBD1. From germline, CDR1 is SGHRS and CDR2 YFSETQ. The CDR3 consists of 16 residues. V trimming: 0 bases; J trimming: 0 bases; junction bases outside the gene matches: 5. CDR3 coding DNA: TGCGCCAGCAGCTTGGGGACAGGAAACATGAACACTGAAGCTTTCTTT. It codes for CASSLGTGNMNTEAFF.

This chain links TRBV2 with TRBJ2-3; D is unresolved. The CDR3 runs to 12 residues. Deletions cut 0 bases from V and 7 bases from J, with 5 bases between. Germline CDR1 reads SNHLY; CDR2 reads FYNNEI. CDR3 loop: CASSEAAYTQYF. Here the CDR3 DNA reads TGTGCCAGCAGTGAAGCAGCTTATACGCAGTATTTT.

The chain recombines TRBV5-1 with TRBJ2-7; 12 bases map to TRBD2. The CDR3 contains 19 residues. V dropped 0 bases and J dropped 4; count of bases not matched to a gene: 14. Germline CDR1 reads SGHRS; CDR2 reads YFSETQ. The CDR3 DNA reads as TGCGCCAGCAGCTTGGAGGCTAGCGGGAGGGCCGGGGGGAAGTACGAGCAGTACTTC. The encoded protein is CASSLEASGRAGGKYEQYF. Using reference TRBV5-1 and TRBJ2-7 for the parts outside the CDR3, the full variable domain is KAGVTQTPRYLIKTRGQQVTLSCSPISGHRSVSWYQQTPGQGLQFLFEYFSETQRNKGNFPGRFSGRQFSNSRSEMNVSTLELGDSALYLCASSLEASGRAGGKYEQYFGPGTRLTVT.

The CDR3 DNA reads as TGCGCCAGCAGCCAAGGGGCGGGCGTGGGCGAGCAGTACTTC. Protein product: CASSQGAGVGEQYF. The genes are TRBV4-1 and TRBJ2-7; tentative D call: TRBD2 (5 bases). There are 14 residues in the CDR3. Trimming took 1 base from V and 6 from J, leaving 13 bases between them. CDR1 and CDR2 from the germline V gene are MGHRA and YSYEKL.

The V and J genes are TRBV6-5 and TRBJ1-1; D possibly corresponds to TRBD1 (6 bases). The CDR3 length is 16 residues. Trimming removed 3 bases from V and 1 base from J, with 15 bases in between. CDR1 is MNHEY, CDR2 SVGAGI, per germline. Here the CDR3 DNA reads TGTGCCAGCAGTTATTCTTTTGGGGGCCCGAACACTGAAGCTTTCTTT. Translation gives CASSYSFGGPNTEAFF.

This clone was recorded only once. The chain is built from TRBV19 and TRBJ2-7, with a tentative D call TRBD1 (6 bases). V lost 0 bases and J 4 bases, leaving 16 bases between the germline ends. Germline lookup yields CDR1 LNHDA and CDR2 SQIVND (reference sequence). This CDR3 is 16 amino acids long. This chain's CDR3 is CASSIDYRAPRYEQYF. The CDR3 nucleotides are TGTGCCAGTAGTATAGACTACAGGGCCCCTCGTTACGAGCAGTACTTC.

This chain uses TRBV19 with TRBJ2-1; D not resolved. V dropped 3 bases and J dropped 0 bases, with 6 bases sitting between them. This CDR3 is built from 14 residues. Germline-derived CDR1 and CDR2 are LNHDA and SQIVND (reference sequence). This CDR3 is CASSMGSSYNEQFF. CDR3 nucleotide sequence: TGTGCCAGTAGTATGGGCAGCTCCTACAATGAGCAGTTCTTC.

The CDR3 sequence: CATSSPGGGGTQYF. The CDR3, as DNA: TGTGCCACCAGCAGCCCGGGGGGGGGAGGGACCCAGTACTTC. The V gene is TRBV15, the J gene TRBJ2-5; 8 bases are a match to TRBD2. The germline CDR1 and CDR2 sequences are LNHNV and YYDKDF (reference sequence). Trimming at V came to 3 bases and at J to 7 bases, leaving 7 bases not matched to a gene. The CDR3 covers 14 residues.

The chain has TRBV19 and TRBJ1-1; no clear D gene. Germline loops: CDR1 LNHDA, CDR2 SQIVND (reference sequence). The V and J ends lost 3 bases and 7 bases respectively, with 9 bases between them. The CDR3 is 12 amino acids. CDR3 in amino acids: CASSIRWSEAFF. In DNA form, the CDR3 reads TGTGCCAGTAGTATCAGATGGAGTGAAGCTTTCTTT. The entire variable domain, with the rest obtained from reference TRBV19 and TRBJ1-1, is as follows: DGGITQSPKYLFRKEGQNVTLSCEQNLNHDAMYWYRQDPGQGLRLIYYSQIVNDFQKGDIAEGYSVSREKKESFPLTVTSAQKNPTAFYLCASSIRWSEAFFGQGTRLTVV.

The chain links TRBV4-1 to TRBJ2-7; weak D call: TRBD2 (5 bases). Germline V CDR1 and CDR2: MGHRA, YSYEKL. Trimming pared 4 bases from V and 0 bases from J, leaving 16 bases between. CDR3 length: 16 amino acids. The DNA of the CDR3 is TGCGCCAGCAGCCGCCTTCGGACTGGGAGCTCCTACGAGCAGTACTTC. Its translation: CASSRLRTGSSYEQYF.

The V and J genes are TRBV28 and TRBJ1-1, with a weak D call TRBD1 (6 bases). The CDR3 length is 15 residues. CDR1 and CDR2 from the germline V gene are MDHEN and SYDVKM. Trimming stripped 4 bases from V and 5 bases from J, with 17 bases between. The CDR3 coding sequence is TGTGCCAGCAGTTCCCCTTGGGGGGGCTGGACTGAAGCTTTCTTT. This encodes CASSSPWGGWTEAFF.

This clone was recorded a few times. This chain connects TRBV10-3 to TRBJ1-1; perhaps TRBD1 as D (5 bases). This CDR3 has 12 residues. V lost 7 bases to trimming and J lost 4 bases, with 10 bases between them. CDR1 is ENHRY, CDR2 SYGVKD, per germline. Written as DNA, the CDR3 is TGTGCCATCACGGGGGGAGGCACTGAAGCTTTCTTT. Encoded protein: CAITGGGTEAFF.